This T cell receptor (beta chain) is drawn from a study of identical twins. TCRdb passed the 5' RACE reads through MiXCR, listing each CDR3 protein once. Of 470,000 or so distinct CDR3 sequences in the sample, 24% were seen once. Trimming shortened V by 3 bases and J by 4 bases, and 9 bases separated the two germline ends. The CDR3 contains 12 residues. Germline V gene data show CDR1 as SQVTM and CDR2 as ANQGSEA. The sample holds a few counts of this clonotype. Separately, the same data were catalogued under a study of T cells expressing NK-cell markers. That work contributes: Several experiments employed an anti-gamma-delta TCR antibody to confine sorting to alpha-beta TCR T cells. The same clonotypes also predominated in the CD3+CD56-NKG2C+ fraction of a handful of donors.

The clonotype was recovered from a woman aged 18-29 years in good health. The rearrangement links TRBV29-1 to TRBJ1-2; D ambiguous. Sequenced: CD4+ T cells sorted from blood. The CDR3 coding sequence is TGCAGCGTTGAGGCACGGATCTATGGCTACACCTTC. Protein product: CSVEARIYGYTF.